This passage covers 10 T cell receptor beta chains from one sample sequenced in a study of T cell responses to AZD1222 COVID-19 vaccine. The data were produced by immunoSEQ multiplex PCR, yet TCRdb's version contains in-frame clones alone and is incomplete. In the table there are 50,000 to 70,000 clones, 80% to 90% of which are singletons. Here the sequenced sample was peripheral blood, taken 28 days after the second AZD1222 dose. Receptors were obtained from an adult who received the AZD1222 COVID-19 vaccine.

This clone was found a few times. The gene calls are TRBV5-1 and TRBJ1-4; 7 bases agree with TRBD1. Trimming at V came to 2 bases and at J to 1 base, leaving 5 bases not matched to a gene. Germline CDR1 and CDR2: SGHRS and YFSETQ. The CDR3 totals 16 residues. The CDR3 loop is CASSFGRTGTNEKLFF. The CDR3 region has the DNA TGCGCCAGCAGCTTCGGACGGACAGGAACTAATGAAAAACTGTTTTTT.

The chain joins TRBV28 to TRBJ1-2; no clear D gene. Germline-derived CDR1 and CDR2 are MDHEN and SYDVKM. The V end was cut by 7 bases, the J end by 3 bases, with 15 bases between. The CDR3 totals 14 residues. The CDR3 region has the DNA TGTGCCAGCACCGCAGCCCCGACGGACTATGGCTACACCTTC. This gives the protein CASTAAPTDYGYTF.

This clone showed up just once. In DNA, the CDR3 is TGTGCGGCCGGGACACCAGCCTACGAGCAGTACTTC. This codes for CAAGTPAYEQYF. V gene TRBV6-5 combines with J gene TRBJ2-7; D possibly corresponds to TRBD1 (6 bases). The germline V gene has CDR1 MNHEY and CDR2 SVGAGI. CDR3 length: 12 residues.

This clone has a single count. The chain couples TRBV6-5 to TRBJ1-5; perhaps TRBD1 as D (5 bases). V was clipped by 4 bases and J by 4 bases, with 14 bases between them. The CDR3 contains 15 residues. The germline V gene has CDR1 MNHEY and CDR2 SVGAGI. CDR3 DNA sequence: TGTGCCAGCAGTTGGGGGGGGACGGGGAATCAGCCCCAGCATTTT. Translated: CASSWGGTGNQPQHF.

V is TRBV10-1 and J is TRBJ2-3; 10 nucleotides line up with TRBD2. CDR3 length: 13 amino acids. V dropped 2 bases and J dropped 11; count of bases not matched to a gene: 4. Germline CDR1 reads WNHNN; CDR2 reads SYGVQD (reference sequence). The CDR3 sequence: CASSEGLAVRQYF. Written as DNA, the CDR3 is TGCGCCAGCAGTGAGGGACTAGCGGTTCGGCAGTATTTT.

V gene TRBV6-6 combines with J gene TRBJ2-2; 9 nucleotides align to TRBD2. Germline values: CDR1 MNHNY, CDR2 SVGAGI (reference sequence). With V trimmed by 4 bases and J by 1 base, 1 base remained unmatched. The CDR3 length is 15 residues. CDR3 bases: TGTGCCAGCAGTTTGACTAGCGGGAACACCGGGGAGCTGTTTTTT. It yields the protein CASSLTSGNTGELFF.

The gene calls are TRBV27 and TRBJ1-3; the match to TRBD1 covers 9 bases. The J segment lost 3 bases and the V segment lost 5 bases, leaving 5 bases of the junction unmatched. The CDR3 length is 15 residues. Germline-derived CDR1 and CDR2 are MNHEY and SMNVEV (reference sequence). The CDR3 coding sequence is TGTGCCAGCAGTCCACAGGGGGCGCTTGGAAACACCATATATTTT. This encodes CASSPQGALGNTIYF.

This chain uses TRBV7-2 with TRBJ1-5; no firm D call. The length of the CDR3 is 13 residues. Trimming removed 5 bases from V and 5 bases from J, with 10 bases in between. CDR1 is SGHTA, CDR2 FQGNSA, per germline. The CDR3 bases are TGTGCCAGCAGCGTCCAACATGATCAGCCCCAGCATTTT. Translated, it gives CASSVQHDQPQHF.

The genes are TRBV2 and TRBJ2-2; maybe TRBD1 (6 bases). Germline-derived CDR1 and CDR2 are SNHLY and FYNNEI. The V gene lost 8 bases and the J gene lost 5 bases, with 12 bases spanning the gap. CDR3 size: 13 residues. This CDR3 is CASGGQGTGELFF. The CDR3 DNA reads as TGTGCCAGCGGGGGCCAGGGTACCGGGGAGCTGTTTTTT.

The chain links TRBV6-6 to TRBJ2-7; D assignment may be TRBD1 or TRBD2 (5 bases each). V shed 2 bases and J shed 7 bases, with 9 bases lying between them. Per germline, CDR1 MNHNY and CDR2 SVGAGI (reference sequence). The CDR3 covers 12 residues. In nucleotides, the CDR3 is TGTGCCAGCAGTTACGGGACCGATGAGCAGTACTTC. Protein product: CASSYGTDEQYF.